The text below deals with one T cell receptor beta chain. These data are taken from a study of blood T cell repertoires in COVID-19. Whole-study context: Samples representing acute and convalescent COVID-19 were sourced from the United States, Italy and Spain. PBMCs, B-cell-depleted T cells, or T cells provided the cDNA or gDNA that made up the material.

The method was immunoSEQ multiplex PCR; TCRdb's version includes in-frame clones alone and lacks a portion of them. This table holds some 250,000 clones, more than 75% found once. Participants spanned ages about 18 to 100 years and resided in 20 to 25 US areas. Cohorts were determined from participant-reported clinical history. The ends lost 1 base at V and 6 bases at J; junction bases unmatched: 6. The CDR3 consists of 16 residues. Germline values: CDR1 SGHVS, CDR2 FQNEAQ. Material: PBMCs or T cells enriched from blood (not recorded which). This clonotype originated in a woman aged 40 to 55 with acute COVID-19. The chain combines TRBV7-8 with TRBJ2-2, with TRBD2 matching over 9 bases. The chain's CDR3 is CASSLVVAGVPGELFF. The CDR3 nucleotides are TGTGCCAGCAGCTTAGTAGTAGCGGGAGTCCCCGGGGAGCTGTTTTTT.